The 27 T cell receptor beta chains reported below all come from one sample, sequenced in a study of metastatic and nonmetastatic thyroid tumors. TCRdb re-clonotyped the PCR reads through MiXCR. This repertoire shows under 55,000 clones, approximately 17% found once; its top ten account for 2.5% to 3.5%. The entire patient cohort was treatment-naive prior to thyroid surgery. The sample comprised blood. Receptors originate from a female donor with papillary thyroid cancer or a benign thyroid nodule (not recorded which). Some clones in this sample may be carry-over from other donors' samples.

This clone has a handful of counts. The V call is TRBV11-2, the J call TRBJ2-3, with TRBD2 matching over 9 bases. CDR3 length: 18 residues. The trim removed 5 bases at V and 4 bases at J, leaving 16 bases unmatched. Germline V CDR1 and CDR2: SGHAT, FQNNGV. Here the CDR3 DNA reads TGTGCCAGCAGCACAAAAGACCTAGCGGGGCCCCTAGCAGATACGCAGTATTTT. Protein sequence: CASSTKDLAGPLADTQYF.

The gene calls are TRBV19 and TRBJ1-1; 10 bases are shared with TRBD1. V lost 6 bases to trimming and J lost 0 bases; unmatched junction nucleotides: 10. The CDR3 has 17 amino acids. The germline gives CDR1 LNHDA, CDR2 SQIVND (reference sequence). The CDR3 region is CASRPRDRGEMNTEAFF. Here the CDR3 DNA reads TGTGCCAGTAGACCCCGGGACAGGGGCGAGATGAACACTGAAGCTTTCTTT.

Regarding this clone: Being one base from a much bigger clone, this may be a read error. V gene TRBV11-2 combines with J gene TRBJ2-2, with 9 bases matching TRBD2. The CDR3 runs 14 residues. The V segment lost 11 bases and the J segment 4 bases; nucleotides outside the gene matches: 8. Germline assignment: CDR1 SGHAT and CDR2 FQNNGV. The CDR3 here is CAGSAGGFTGELFF. CDR3 bases: TGTGCCGGGAGTGCGGGAGGGTTCACCGGGGAGCTGTTTTTT.

The sample holds a few counts of this clone. In DNA, the CDR3 is TGCAGTTCTATAAAGTTGGATACGCAGTATTTT. It yields the protein CSSIKLDTQYF. V usage is TRBV20-1 and J usage is TRBJ2-3; no firm D call. CDR3 length: 11 amino acids. Germline V gene data show CDR1 as DFQATT and CDR2 as SNEGSKA (reference sequence). Trimming removed 8 bases at V and 6 bases at J, with 12 bases between.

With respect to this clone: Since a much larger clone is just one base distant, this may be a read error. The J gene is TRBJ2-2, the V gene TRBV5-1, with D possibly TRBD1 on 6 matching bases. Trimming pared 4 bases from V and 6 bases from J, leaving 10 bases between. Germline CDR1 SGHRS, CDR2 YFSETQ. This CDR3 comprises 13 residues. The CDR3 sequence is CASSRQGSGELFF. For the CDR3, the DNA is TGCGCCAGCAGCCGCCAGGGGTCCGGGGAGCTGTTTTTT.

The rearrangement links TRBV28 to TRBJ2-1; maybe TRBD2 (5 bases). This CDR3 spans 19 amino acids. Looked up from germline, CDR1 is MDHEN and CDR2 is SYDVKM. Trimming removed 7 bases from V and 10 bases from J, with 35 bases in between. The CDR3 reads CASISKLLVVVGDSMEQFF. CDR3 nucleotide sequence: TGTGCCAGCATTTCTAAACTCCTCGTCGTAGTGGGAGATAGTATGGAGCAGTTCTTC. The variable domain in full, with the rest retrieved from reference TRBV28 and TRBJ2-1, is DVKVTQSSRYLVKRTGEKVFLECVQDMDHENMFWYRQDPGLGLRLIYFSYDVKMKEKGDIPEGYSVSREKKERFSLILESASTNQTSMYLCASISKLLVVVGDSMEQFFGPGTRLTVL.

This clone has at least ten counts. Germline and junction disagree at one end, which may indicate a read error. The CDR3: CASSRLGSQLQHF. CDR3 nucleotide sequence: TGTGCCAGCAGTCGACTAGGGAGTCAGCTCCAGCATTTT. The rearrangement joins TRBV27 to TRBJ1-5; no definite D call. Per germline, CDR1 MNHEY and CDR2 SMNVEV (reference sequence). The CDR3 loop spans 13 amino acids.

In this sample, this clone turned up many times. An end of the junction does not agree with germline; a read error may underlie this. Within the sample, other DNA sequences also encode this same CDR3. The genes are TRBV7-7 and TRBJ2-5; D gene uncertain. CDR3 length equals 11 residues. The germline V gene has CDR1 SSHAT and CDR2 FNYEAQ (reference sequence). CDR3 region: CASSSGETQYF. The DNA of the CDR3 is TGTGCTAGCAGCTCAGGAGAGACCCAGTACTTC.

This clone was recorded at least ten times. The chain uses TRBV20-1 and TRBJ1-5; 8 bases agree with TRBD1. CDR3 size: 14 residues. Germline lookup yields CDR1 DFQATT and CDR2 SNEGSKA (reference sequence). J gave up 0 bases and V 5 bases, and 3 bases lay outside the gene matches. The CDR3 loop reads CSAGQGASNQPQHF. For the CDR3, the DNA is TGCAGTGCTGGACAGGGCGCTAGCAATCAGCCCCAGCATTTT.

This clone was found many times. This chain connects TRBV6-1 to TRBJ2-1; no clear D. The CDR3 is 13 residues long. V was clipped by 3 bases and J by 8 bases, with 11 bases between them. Per germline, CDR1 MNHNS and CDR2 SASEGT. The CDR3 region is CASSDPRIDEQFF. Written as DNA, the CDR3 is TGTGCCAGCAGTGACCCCAGGATCGATGAGCAGTTCTTC.

This clone was observed a handful of times. V is TRBV28 and J is TRBJ2-3, with unresolved D. The CDR3 consists of 13 residues. CDR1 is MDHEN and CDR2 is SYDVKM in the germline V gene. V lost 6 bases to trimming and J lost 2 bases, with 9 bases between them. CDR3: CASSRSNTDTQYF. For the CDR3, the DNA is TGTGCCAGCAGCCGGTCAAACACAGATACGCAGTATTTT.

In this sample, this clone turned up a few times. The chain employs TRBV25-1 and TRBJ1-1; D gene ambiguous. Per the germline V gene, CDR1 is MGHDK and CDR2 is SYGVNS. The length of the CDR3 is 15 residues. The V end was cut by 5 bases, the J end by 0 bases, with 13 bases between. The CDR3 DNA sequence: TGTGCCAGCAGTCCAATGGGCTCAATGAACACTGAAGCTTTCTTT. This encodes CASSPMGSMNTEAFF.

This clone was picked up many times. This chain connects TRBV3-1 to TRBJ2-7, with 8 bases identical to TRBD2. The V segment lost 0 bases and the J segment 2 bases; nucleotides outside the gene matches: 6. Germline V lookup: CDR1 LGHDT, CDR2 YNNKEL (reference sequence). This CDR3 region has 16 residues. The CDR3 nucleotides read TGTGCCAGCAGCCAAGAAGCGGGAGTCGCTACCTACGAGCAGTACTTC. Its translation: CASSQEAGVATYEQYF.

The sample holds a few counts of this clone. CDR3 region: CASDSSGLAGDRLFF. Written as DNA, the CDR3 is TGTGCCAGCGATTCGTCGGGACTAGCGGGAGATAGACTGTTTTTT. This sequence joins TRBV28 and TRBJ2-2; 14 bases align to TRBD2. The CDR3 covers 15 residues. Trimming took 8 bases from V and 14 from J; bases not matched to a gene: 13. The germline gives CDR1 MDHEN, CDR2 SYDVKM.

This clone was observed many times. This chain links TRBV7-9 with TRBJ2-1; tentative D call: TRBD1 (6 bases). The CDR3 length is 12 residues. CDR1 is SEHNR, CDR2 FQNEAQ, per germline (reference sequence). CDR3 sequence (DNA): TGTTCGGGTGCAGGGGATTACAATGAGCAGTTCTTC. It encodes CSGAGDYNEQFF.

This clone was observed at least ten times. The V and J genes are TRBV2 and TRBJ1-1, with TRBD1 matching 8 bases. Trimming cost V 6 bases and J 3 bases; bases outside gene matches: 9. Germline lookup yields CDR1 SNHLY and CDR2 FYNNEI. The CDR3 covers 15 residues. CDR3 region: CASSLNRGRDTEAFF. The CDR3 DNA follows: TGTGCCAGCAGCCTAAACAGGGGGAGGGACACTGAAGCTTTCTTT.

On this clone: A read error may be the cause here, since a much bigger clone is one base away. This rearrangement joins TRBV5-4 to TRBJ2-7; 8 bases fit TRBD1. The V gene's germline CDR1 is SGHNT and CDR2 YYREEE (reference sequence). The CDR3 runs 14 residues. Germline trimming cut 4 bases from V and 4 bases from J; bases unmatched to any gene: 7. CDR3 coding DNA: TGTGCCAGCAGCGTGGGACAGGTTGTTTACGAGCAGTACTTC. Protein sequence: CASSVGQVVYEQYF.

This clone counts as medium-sized (0.01 to 0.1%). This sequence joins TRBV6-1 and TRBJ2-7; TRBD1 is a possible D gene (6 bases). Germline lookup yields CDR1 MNHNS and CDR2 SASEGT. The CDR3 loop spans 17 amino acids. V was clipped by 6 bases and J by 2 bases, with 23 bases between them. CDR3 sequence reads: CASRVQGGGSKTYEQYF. CDR3 bases: TGTGCCAGCAGAGTCCAGGGTGGGGGCTCAAAAACCTACGAGCAGTACTTC.

The DNA of the CDR3 is TGCGCCAGCAGCTTGGCCACAGGGGGCACCGGGGAGCTGTTTTTT. This translates into CASSLATGGTGELFF. This sequence joins TRBV5-1 and TRBJ2-2; 8 bases match TRBD1. V was pared by 0 bases and J by 4 bases, with 2 bases of the junction left unmatched. The germline gives CDR1 SGHRS, CDR2 YFSETQ. This CDR3 is 15 amino acids long.

This clone was seen a handful of times. The V call is TRBV6-1, the J call TRBJ1-1; 9 bases are shared with TRBD1. The CDR3 sequence is 13 residues long. J was trimmed by 2 bases and V by 9 bases; bases with no gene match: 4. Germline V gene data show CDR1 as MNHNS and CDR2 as SASEGT. The CDR3 nucleotides read TGTGCCAGTGACAGGGGGGAAAACACTGAAGCTTTCTTT. It specifies CASDRGENTEAFF.

This chain joins TRBV11-1 and TRBJ2-7; perhaps TRBD1 as D (5 bases). Germline V gene lookup returns CDR1 SGHAT and CDR2 FQDESV (reference sequence). The CDR3 has 18 amino acids. V shed 4 bases and J shed 4 bases, with 26 bases lying between them. The CDR3 DNA sequence: TGTGCCAGCAGCTCCCTAAAGCAGGGCGCGAATAGTGGTTACGAGCAGTACTTC. It encodes CASSSLKQGANSGYEQYF. Full variable domain (missing parts from reference TRBV11-1 and TRBJ2-7): EAEVAQSPRYKITEKSQAVAFWCDPISGHATLYWYRQILGQGPELLVQFQDESVVDDSQLPKDRFSAERLKGVDSTLKIQPAELGDSAMYLCASSSLKQGANSGYEQYFGPGTRLTVT.

This clone was seen at least ten times. This rearrangement joins TRBV12-3 or TRBV12-4 to TRBJ2-1, with 13 bases that match TRBD2. There are 16 residues in the CDR3. V was pared by 6 bases and J by 8 bases, with 10 bases of the junction left unmatched. CDR3 sequence (DNA): TGTGCCAGCAGCCAAAAACTAGCGGGAGGGAGGGATGAGCAGTTCTTC. Its protein product is CASSQKLAGGRDEQFF.

On this clone: The germline gene is not matched at one end of the junction; a read error may be the cause. The chain has TRBV28 and TRBJ1-5; D is unresolved. CDR1 and CDR2 (germline): MDHEN, SYDVKM. The CDR3 runs to 14 residues. The DNA for the CDR3 is TGTGCCAGCAGTTTAAGCAGTGCTAATCAGCCCCATCATTTT. Its translation is CASSLSSANQPHHF.

This clone was recorded a few times. A single base separates this from a much larger clone, so it may be a read error. This chain connects TRBV4-1 to TRBJ1-5, with D perhaps matching TRBD1 (5 bases). This CDR3 comprises 18 residues. CDR1 and CDR2 (germline): MGHRA, YSYEKL. V was clipped by 0 bases and J by 2 bases, with 17 bases between them. CDR3 loop: CASSQEAVGGIGNQPQHF. The CDR3 DNA reads as TGCGCCAGCAGCCAAGAGGCCGTGGGGGGGATCGGCAATCAGCCCCAGCATTTT.

This clone was recorded many times. This chain uses TRBV15 with TRBJ1-4; D may be TRBD1 (6 bases). Germline values: CDR1 LNHNV, CDR2 YYDKDF (reference sequence). V gave up 7 bases and J gave up 12 bases, with 15 bases separating them. The CDR3 covers 12 residues. The CDR3: CATKGDQEELFF. The CDR3 nucleotides are TGTGCCACCAAGGGGGACCAAGAAGAACTGTTTTTT.

The rearrangement links TRBV6-5 to TRBJ2-2; TRBD1 might be the D (5 bases). Germline V gene lookup returns CDR1 MNHEY and CDR2 SVGAGI. Trimming cost V 0 bases and J 1 base, with 9 bases left between them. CDR3 length equals 16 residues. CDR3 amino acids: CASSYSLRGNTGELFF. Written as DNA, the CDR3 is TGTGCCAGCAGTTACTCTCTTAGGGGGAACACCGGGGAGCTGTTTTTT.

This clone was counted many times. The genes are TRBV7-6 and TRBJ2-7, with D perhaps TRBD1 or TRBD2 (5 bases each). The CDR3 runs 13 residues. V lost 6 bases, J lost 4 bases, and 13 bases lay in between. Germline V gene lookup returns CDR1 SGHVS and CDR2 FNYEAQ. This chain's CDR3 is CASRGAPGYEQYF. The CDR3 coding sequence is TGTGCCAGCAGAGGGGCGCCGGGGTACGAGCAGTACTTC.